Shown below are 30 T cell receptor beta chains from a single sample sequenced in a study of blood T cell repertoires in COVID-19. This table comes from immunoSEQ multiplex PCR, and its TCRdb copy is limited to in-frame clones, with some not included. Of about 170,000 clones in the sample, roughly 79% were seen once. The sample comprised peripheral blood. The receptors here all came from a woman of 80 years or more with acute or convalescent COVID-19.

The chain links TRBV7-6 to TRBJ1-6; D may be TRBD1 (6 bases). This CDR3 is 16 amino acids long. V dropped 1 base and J dropped 6 bases, with 13 bases sitting between them. The germline V gene has CDR1 SGHVS and CDR2 FNYEAQ. The CDR3 here is CASSLGRGMGNSPLHF. CDR3 DNA sequence: TGTGCCAGCAGCTTAGGAAGGGGGATGGGTAATTCACCCCTCCACTTT.

V is TRBV5-6 and J is TRBJ1-2, with D unresolved. The ends were cut back, 4 bases at V and 4 bases at J, with 14 bases in the middle. This CDR3 is 14 amino acids long. Germline CDR1 reads SGHDT; CDR2 reads YYEEEE. Written as DNA, the CDR3 is TGTGCCAGCAGCCCTGGCGGTCTGACCTATGGCTACACCTTC. The encoded protein is CASSPGGLTYGYTF.

J is TRBJ1-2 and V is TRBV12-3 or TRBV12-4; D not resolved. The CDR3 sequence is 12 residues long. The V end lost 5 bases, the J end lost 3 bases, and 7 bases lay between the germline ends. The CDR3: CASSTTHYGYTF. The CDR3 region has the DNA TGTGCCAGCAGTACTACTCACTATGGCTACACCTTC.

This sequence joins TRBV6-5 and TRBJ1-1; no reliable D call. Germline V gives CDR1 MNHEY, CDR2 SVGAGI. Trimming removed 5 bases at V and 1 base at J, with 11 bases between. This CDR3 has 14 amino acids. CDR3 sequence reads: CASSRHSGNTEAFF. The DNA for the CDR3 is TGTGCCAGCAGTCGCCACTCAGGGAACACTGAAGCTTTCTTT.

The chain's CDR3 is CASSKDRGLGEQFF. CDR3 bases: TGTGCCAGCAGTAAGGACAGGGGGCTGGGTGAGCAGTTCTTC. The rearrangement links TRBV6-5 to TRBJ2-1; 11 bases are shared with TRBD1. V shed 5 bases, J shed 9 bases, and the junction held 6 bases outside the gene matches. Germline loops: CDR1 MNHEY, CDR2 SVGAGI. CDR3 length: 14 residues.

V usage is TRBV27 and J usage is TRBJ2-2; a weak D match, TRBD1 (6 bases). The CDR3 runs 15 residues. V gave up 5 bases and J gave up 2 bases, with 12 bases separating them. Germline V gene data show CDR1 as MNHEY and CDR2 as SMNVEV (reference sequence). Here the CDR3 reads CASSTKGDNTGELFF. The CDR3 bases are TGTGCCAGCAGTACAAAGGGGGACAACACCGGGGAGCTGTTTTTT.

The V call is TRBV10-2, the J call TRBJ1-1; tentative D call: TRBD1 (6 bases). Per the germline V gene, CDR1 is WSHSY and CDR2 is SAAADI. V lost 6 bases and J lost 2, with 16 bases in between. The CDR3 is 15 residues long. The CDR3 DNA follows: TGCGCCAGCAGCCGGACAGAAGACTTCAACACTGAAGCTTTCTTT. As protein: CASSRTEDFNTEAFF.

This sequence joins TRBV19 and TRBJ2-5; TRBD1 matches 8 bases. Germline lookup yields CDR1 LNHDA and CDR2 SQIVND (reference sequence). V was pared by 6 bases and J by 6 bases, with 6 bases of the junction left unmatched. This CDR3 spans 13 amino acids. The CDR3, as DNA: TGTGCCAGTAGCGCAGACAGGGGACAGACCCAGTACTTC. This gives the protein CASSADRGQTQYF.

The chain joins TRBV7-8 to TRBJ1-2; TRBD1 matches at 8 bases. V lost 1 base to trimming and J lost 6 bases; unmatched junction nucleotides: 7. The CDR3 covers 15 residues. Germline V gene data show CDR1 as SGHVS and CDR2 as FQNEAQ. CDR3 in DNA: TGTGCCAGCAGCTTAGGACCGCGACAGGGGAATGGCTACACCTTC. Translating gives CASSLGPRQGNGYTF. The full variable domain, with the rest looked up from reference TRBV7-8 and TRBJ1-2, is GAGVSQSPRYKVAKRGQDVALRCDPISGHVSLFWYQQALGQGPEFLTYFQNEAQLDKSGLPSDRFFAERPEGSVSTLKIQRTQQEDSAVYLCASSLGPRQGNGYTFGSGTRLTVV.

V usage is TRBV3-1 (or the pseudogene TRBV3-2) and J usage is TRBJ1-2, with unresolved D. The germline CDR1 and CDR2 sequences are LGHDT and YNNKEL (reference sequence). The CDR3 loop spans 12 amino acids. V lost 2 bases and J 8 bases, leaving 9 bases between the germline ends. CDR3 sequence reads: CASSQRRSGYTF. The CDR3 bases are TGTGCCAGCAGCCAACGGCGTAGCGGCTACACCTTC.

The rearrangement joins TRBV30 to TRBJ2-1; D is possibly TRBD2 (7 bases). The V and J ends lost 5 bases and 7 bases respectively, with 18 bases between them. The CDR3 has 14 residues. CDR1 is GTSNPN and CDR2 is SVGIG in the germline V gene (reference sequence). The CDR3 nucleotides read TGTGCCTGGGCCAGGGGCGGGAGTGGGAATGAGCAGTTCTTC. It translates to CAWARGGSGNEQFF.

This chain links TRBV5-4 with TRBJ2-2, with 7 bases fitting TRBD1. This CDR3 comprises 14 residues. Trimming removed 4 bases from V and 7 bases from J; junction bases left unmatched: 7. Germline V lookup: CDR1 SGHNT, CDR2 YYREEE (reference sequence). In DNA form, the CDR3 reads TGTGCCAGCAGCACCCGACAGGGAAACGGGGAGCTGTTTTTT. Its protein is CASSTRQGNGELFF.

The CDR3 loop is CASSLATVYGYTF. The CDR3 nucleotides are TGTGCCAGCAGCTTAGCGACAGTCTATGGCTACACCTTC. This sequence joins TRBV7-2 and TRBJ1-2; possible D gene TRBD1, 5 bases. V lost 0 bases and J 4 bases, leaving 6 bases between the germline ends. Germline CDR1 SGHTA, CDR2 FQGNSA. The CDR3 has 13 amino acids.

The V and J genes are TRBV19 and TRBJ1-2, with TRBD1 as a possible D gene (6 bases). CDR3 size: 15 residues. Germline loops: CDR1 LNHDA, CDR2 SQIVND (reference sequence). V was pared by 4 bases and J by 6 bases, with 18 bases between. The CDR3 region has the DNA TGTGCCAGTAGTAGTGGTGGCGCGGGGGCTCATGGCTACACCTTC. This gives the protein CASSSGGAGAHGYTF.

This clone was seen at least ten times. V gene TRBV30 combines with J gene TRBJ1-5; D may be TRBD1 (5 bases). V was trimmed by 2 bases and J by 9 bases, leaving 29 bases between them. CDR1 and CDR2 (germline): GTSNPN, SVGIG (reference sequence). The CDR3 sequence is 18 residues long. The CDR3 bases are TGTGCCTGGAGTTCTTACAAAAGCGACAGCCGAAGGAGGGGGCCCCAGCATTTT. Protein product: CAWSSYKSDSRRRGPQHF.

The chain combines TRBV5-4 with TRBJ1-1; 7 positions match TRBD1. The CDR3 extends over 14 amino acids. From germline, CDR1 is SGHNT and CDR2 YYREEE (reference sequence). V shed 4 bases and J 10 bases; nucleotides not matched to a gene: 13. The CDR3 loop is CASSPQGVQNGAFF. The CDR3 DNA reads TGTGCCAGCAGCCCCCAGGGGGTCCAAAACGGAGCTTTCTTT.

The table lists this clone with a count of one. The rearrangement links TRBV9 to TRBJ2-1; 15 bases map to TRBD2. This CDR3 region has 17 residues. Germline V gene data show CDR1 as SGDLS and CDR2 as YYNGEE. With 3 bases clipped from V and 3 bases from J, the junction kept 4 bases outside the gene matches. CDR3 region: CASSARTSGGVYNEQFF. The CDR3 DNA sequence: TGTGCCAGCAGCGCCCGGACTAGCGGGGGGGTCTACAATGAGCAGTTCTTC.

The chain combines TRBV7-9 with TRBJ1-5, with D possibly being TRBD1 (5 bases). Germline CDR1 and CDR2: SEHNR and FQNEAQ (reference sequence). The CDR3 has 13 amino acids. V was pared by 1 base and J by 8 bases, with 9 bases between. CDR3 bases: TGTGCCAGCAGCTTAGGGGGGGTAGAGCCCCAGCATTTT. This gives the protein CASSLGGVEPQHF. Drawing the rest from reference TRBV7-9 and TRBJ1-5, the complete variable domain is DTGVSQNPRHKITKRGQNVTFRCDPISEHNRLYWYRQTLGQGPEFLTYFQNEAQLEKSRLLSDRFSAERPKGSFSTLEIQRTEQGDSAMYLCASSLGGVEPQHFGDGTRLSIL.

The rearrangement links TRBV5-1 to TRBJ2-1; 7 bases fit TRBD1. The CDR3 sequence is 15 residues long. V trimming: 2 bases; J trimming: 9 bases; junction bases outside the gene matches: 11. CDR1 SGHRS and CDR2 YFSETQ come from the germline V gene. DNA of the CDR3: TGCGCCAGCAGCTTACAGGGGAGTCCGGGGAGTGAGCAGTTCTTC. It specifies CASSLQGSPGSEQFF.

The chain has TRBV30 and TRBJ1-2; 9 nucleotides match TRBD1. The V gene's germline CDR1 is GTSNPN and CDR2 SVGIG (reference sequence). J lost 5 bases, V lost 5 bases, and 6 bases had no gene match. The CDR3 sequence is 13 residues long. CDR3 DNA sequence: TGTGCCTGGGAACTACAGGGGGCGTATGGCTACACCTTC. It specifies CAWELQGAYGYTF.

V is TRBV5-1 and J is TRBJ1-1; tentative D call: TRBD1 (6 bases). The V and J ends lost 1 base and 6 bases respectively, with 13 bases between them. Per the germline V gene, CDR1 is SGHRS and CDR2 is YFSETQ. The CDR3 length is 14 residues. CDR3 in DNA: TGCGCCAGCAGCTTGCGCCCAGGGGTACCTGAAGCTTTCTTT. Its translation: CASSLRPGVPEAFF.

This chain links TRBV9 with TRBJ2-7; 8 nucleotides line up with TRBD2. The junction had 4 bases not matched to a gene; V was cut back by 3 bases and J by 2 bases. Germline V gene sequence: CDR1 SGDLS, CDR2 YYNGEE. This CDR3 is built from 14 residues. The CDR3 nucleotides read TGTGCCAGCAGCGCGGGACTAGGCGCCTACGAGCAGTACTTC. It encodes CASSAGLGAYEQYF.

The chain carries TRBV19 and TRBJ2-3; TRBD1 aligns across 7 bases. Trimming cost V 5 bases and J 0 bases; bases outside gene matches: 8. Germline CDR1 LNHDA, CDR2 SQIVND (reference sequence). The CDR3 runs to 16 residues. The CDR3 DNA is TGTGCCAGTAGTGGGGGACAGAACCCTAGCACAGATACGCAGTATTTT. Translated, it gives CASSGGQNPSTDTQYF.

The chain combines TRBV10-3 with TRBJ1-2, with 9 bases that match TRBD1. In germline, CDR1 is ENHRY, CDR2 SYGVKD. This CDR3 is 17 amino acids long. Trimming at V came to 4 bases and at J to 4 bases, leaving 13 bases not matched to a gene. The CDR3 DNA reads TGTGCCATCAGTGCCCGGGGACAGGGAAGAAACCTCTATGGCTACACCTTC. Translating gives CAISARGQGRNLYGYTF.

This clone came up once. The chain couples TRBV5-1 to TRBJ1-2; D not resolved. The CDR3 consists of 13 residues. Per the germline V gene, CDR1 is SGHRS and CDR2 is YFSETQ. Trimming removed 0 bases from V and 4 bases from J, with 7 bases in between. CDR3 nucleotides: TGCGCCAGCAGCTTGGGGACTACCTATGGCTACACCTTC. Encoded protein: CASSLGTTYGYTF.

The chain uses TRBV18 and TRBJ1-1; 9 bases map to TRBD1. The V and J ends lost 5 bases and 7 bases, in that order; junction bases with no gene match: 11. Germline values: CDR1 KGHSH, CDR2 LQKENI. The CDR3 extends over 15 amino acids. The CDR3 loop reads CASSTGQGGIFEAFF. The CDR3 DNA is TGTGCCAGCTCAACGGGACAGGGAGGAATTTTTGAAGCTTTCTTT.

The chain combines TRBV6-1 with TRBJ1-1, with TRBD1 as a possible D gene (5 bases). CDR1 is MNHNS, CDR2 SASEGT, per germline. This CDR3 spans 14 amino acids. V was shortened by 2 bases and J by 9 bases, with 16 bases between the two germline ends. As DNA, the CDR3 is TGTGCCAGCAGTGAACGGGGGATAGGGGCGCAAGCTTTCTTT. It translates to CASSERGIGAQAFF.

V usage is TRBV5-5 and J usage is TRBJ2-3; 7 bases are shared with TRBD2. V shed 4 bases, J shed 5 bases, and the junction held 16 bases outside the gene matches. Germline CDR1 SGHKS, CDR2 YYEKEE (reference sequence). The CDR3 is 17 amino acids. This chain's CDR3 is CASSAQERAGTGDTQYF. The CDR3 DNA is TGTGCCAGCAGCGCCCAGGAGCGAGCGGGGACGGGAGATACGCAGTATTTT.

The chain has TRBV28 and TRBJ1-2; TRBD1 aligns across 7 bases. V gave up 7 bases and J gave up 4 bases; unmatched junction bases: 9. The germline CDR1 and CDR2 sequences are MDHEN and SYDVKM. The CDR3 has 14 residues. CDR3 nucleotides: TGTGCCAGCAACCTGAACAGGGGCCTCTATGGCTACACCTTC. Translation gives CASNLNRGLYGYTF.

CDR3 DNA: TGTGCCGGGGGTGGTGCAGGGGTGGACGGGGAGCTGTTTTTT. Translated, it gives CAGGGAGVDGELFF. The rearrangement uses TRBV6-5 and TRBJ2-2; TRBD1 might be the D (6 bases). CDR1 and CDR2 (germline): MNHEY, SVGAGI. This CDR3 has 14 amino acids. The germline V and J ends were trimmed by 11 bases and 7 bases, with 20 bases remaining between them.